This section outlines one T cell receptor (beta chain) sequence together with its context. The antigen is unknown. This entry is derived from a study of shared clonotypes between healthy human individuals. The CDR3 sequence is 12 residues long. Unmatched junction bases numbered 4, after V lost 7 bases and J lost 5 bases. Germline lookup yields CDR1 SQVTM and CDR2 ANQGSEA. Genomic DNA of each subset was evenly split across several immunoSEQ plates. Assay used: immunoSEQ multiplex PCR; TCRdb lists only in-frame clones, some missing. This table holds around 480,000 clones, over 60% found once. General study points: Represented diversity (both genetic and exposure-history) was limited by the small number of donors.

The rearrangement links TRBV29-1 to TRBJ1-1; 10 nucleotides agree with TRBD1. Source material: PBMCs. This sequence was found in a woman in her thirties or forties in good health. Some clones in this sample may be carry-over from other donors' samples. CDR3 nucleotide sequence: TGCAGCGGAGGACAGGGGGAAACTGAAGCTTTCTTT. It yields the protein CSGGQGETEAFF. The entire variable domain, with the rest obtained from reference TRBV29-1 and TRBJ1-1, is as follows: SAVISQKPSRDICQRGTSLTIQCQVDSQVTMMFWYRQQPGQSLTLIATANQGSEATYESGFVIDKFPISRPNLTFSTLTVSNMSPEDSSIYLCSGGQGETEAFFGQGTRLTVV.